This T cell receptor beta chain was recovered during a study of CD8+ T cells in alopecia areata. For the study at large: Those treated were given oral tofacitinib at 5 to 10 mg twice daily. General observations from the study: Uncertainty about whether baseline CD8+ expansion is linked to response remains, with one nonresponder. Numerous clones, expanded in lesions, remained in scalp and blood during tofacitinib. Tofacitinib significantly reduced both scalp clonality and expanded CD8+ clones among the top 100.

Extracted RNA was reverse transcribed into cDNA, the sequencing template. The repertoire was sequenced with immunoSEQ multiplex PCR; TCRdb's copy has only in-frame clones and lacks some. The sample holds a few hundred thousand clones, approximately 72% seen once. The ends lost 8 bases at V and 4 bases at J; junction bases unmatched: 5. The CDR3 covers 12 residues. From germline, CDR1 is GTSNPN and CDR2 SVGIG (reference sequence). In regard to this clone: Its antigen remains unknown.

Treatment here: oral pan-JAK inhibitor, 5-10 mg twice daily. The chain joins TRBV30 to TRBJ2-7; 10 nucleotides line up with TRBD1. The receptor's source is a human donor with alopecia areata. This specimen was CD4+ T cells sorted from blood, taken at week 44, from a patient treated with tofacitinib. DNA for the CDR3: TGTGCCGGGACAGGGGCTAGGTACGAGCAGTACTTC. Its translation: CAGTGARYEQYF.